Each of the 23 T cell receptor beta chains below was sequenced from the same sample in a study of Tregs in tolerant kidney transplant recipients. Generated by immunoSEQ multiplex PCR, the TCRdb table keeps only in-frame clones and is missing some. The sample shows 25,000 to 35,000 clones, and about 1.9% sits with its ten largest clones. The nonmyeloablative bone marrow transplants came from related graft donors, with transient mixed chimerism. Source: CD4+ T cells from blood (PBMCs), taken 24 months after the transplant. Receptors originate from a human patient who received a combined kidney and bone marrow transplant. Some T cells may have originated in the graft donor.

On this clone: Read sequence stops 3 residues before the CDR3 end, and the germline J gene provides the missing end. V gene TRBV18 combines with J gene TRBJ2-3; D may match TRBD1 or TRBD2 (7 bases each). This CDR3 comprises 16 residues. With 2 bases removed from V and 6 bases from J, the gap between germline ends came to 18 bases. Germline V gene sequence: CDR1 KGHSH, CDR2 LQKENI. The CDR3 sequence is CASSPGQTGRADTQYF. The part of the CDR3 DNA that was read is TGTGCCAGCTCACCAGGACAGACAGGGAGGGCTGATACG.

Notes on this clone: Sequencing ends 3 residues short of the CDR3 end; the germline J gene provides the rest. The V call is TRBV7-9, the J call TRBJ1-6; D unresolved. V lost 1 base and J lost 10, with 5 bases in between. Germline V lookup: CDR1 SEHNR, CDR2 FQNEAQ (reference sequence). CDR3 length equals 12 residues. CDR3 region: CASSLEGSPLHF. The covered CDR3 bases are TGTGCCAGCAGCTTAGAAGGGTCACCC.

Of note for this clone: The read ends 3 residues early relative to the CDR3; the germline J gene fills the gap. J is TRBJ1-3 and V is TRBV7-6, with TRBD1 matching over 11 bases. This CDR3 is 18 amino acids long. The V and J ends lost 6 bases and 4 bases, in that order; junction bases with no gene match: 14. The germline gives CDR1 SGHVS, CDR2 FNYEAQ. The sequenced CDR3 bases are TGTGCCAGCAGTATAGGCGGGACAGGGGGATCGCGGGGAAACACC. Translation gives CASSIGGTGGSRGNT. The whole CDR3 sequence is CASSIGGTGGSRGNTIYF.

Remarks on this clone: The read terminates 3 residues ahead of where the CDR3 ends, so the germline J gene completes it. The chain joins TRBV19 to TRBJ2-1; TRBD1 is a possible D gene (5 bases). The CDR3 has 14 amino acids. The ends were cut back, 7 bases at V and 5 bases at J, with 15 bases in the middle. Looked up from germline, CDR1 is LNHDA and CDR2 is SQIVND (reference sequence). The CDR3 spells CASKFSRENNEQFF. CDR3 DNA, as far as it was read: TGTGCCAGTAAGTTTTCCAGGGAAAACAATGAG.

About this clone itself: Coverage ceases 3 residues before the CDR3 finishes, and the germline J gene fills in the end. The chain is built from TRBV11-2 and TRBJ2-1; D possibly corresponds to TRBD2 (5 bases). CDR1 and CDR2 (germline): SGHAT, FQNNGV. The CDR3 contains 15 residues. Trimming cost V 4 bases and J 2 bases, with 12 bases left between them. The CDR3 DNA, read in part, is TGTGCCAGCAGCTCCGACTACACAACCTACAATGAG. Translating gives CASSSDYTTYNE. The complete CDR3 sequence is CASSSDYTTYNEQFF.

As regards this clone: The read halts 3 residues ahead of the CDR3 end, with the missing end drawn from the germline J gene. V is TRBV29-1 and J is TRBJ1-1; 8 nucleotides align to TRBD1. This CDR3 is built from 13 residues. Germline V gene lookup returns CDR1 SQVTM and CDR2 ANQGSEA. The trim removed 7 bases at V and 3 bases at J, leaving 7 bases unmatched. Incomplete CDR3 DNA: TGCAGCGCCGAGCGACAGGGGCACACTGAA. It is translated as CSAERQGHTE. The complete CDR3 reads CSAERQGHTEAFF.

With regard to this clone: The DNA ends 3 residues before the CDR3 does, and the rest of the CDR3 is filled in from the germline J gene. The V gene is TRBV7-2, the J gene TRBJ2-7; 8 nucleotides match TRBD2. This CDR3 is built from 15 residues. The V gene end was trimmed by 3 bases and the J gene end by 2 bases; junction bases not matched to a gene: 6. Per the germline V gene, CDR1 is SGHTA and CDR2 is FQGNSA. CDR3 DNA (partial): TGTGCCAGCAGCTTCCTAGCGGGCGCTCCCTACGAG. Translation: CASSFLAGAPYE. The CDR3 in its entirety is CASSFLAGAPYEQYF. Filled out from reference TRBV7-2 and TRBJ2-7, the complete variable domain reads GAGVSQSPSNKVTEKGKDVELRCDPISGHTALYWYRQSLGQGLEFLIYFQGNSAPDKSGLPSDRFSAERTGGSVSTLTIQRTQQEDSAVYLCASSFLAGAPYEQYFGPGTRLTVT.

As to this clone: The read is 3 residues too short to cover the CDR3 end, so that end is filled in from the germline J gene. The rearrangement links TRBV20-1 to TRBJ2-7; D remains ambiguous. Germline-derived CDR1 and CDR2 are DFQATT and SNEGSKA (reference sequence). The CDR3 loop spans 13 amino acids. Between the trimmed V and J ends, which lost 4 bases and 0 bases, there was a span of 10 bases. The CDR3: CSAIGGHSYEQYF. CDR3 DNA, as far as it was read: TGCAGTGCTATTGGCGGCCACTCCTACGAG.

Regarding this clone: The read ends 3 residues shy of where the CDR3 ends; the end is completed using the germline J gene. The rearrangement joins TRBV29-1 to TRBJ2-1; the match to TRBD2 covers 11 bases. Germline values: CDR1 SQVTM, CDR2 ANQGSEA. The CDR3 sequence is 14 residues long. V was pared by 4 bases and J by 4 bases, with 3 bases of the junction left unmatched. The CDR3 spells CSVASGRWYNEQFF. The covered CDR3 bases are TGCAGCGTTGCTAGCGGGAGGTGGTACAATGAG.

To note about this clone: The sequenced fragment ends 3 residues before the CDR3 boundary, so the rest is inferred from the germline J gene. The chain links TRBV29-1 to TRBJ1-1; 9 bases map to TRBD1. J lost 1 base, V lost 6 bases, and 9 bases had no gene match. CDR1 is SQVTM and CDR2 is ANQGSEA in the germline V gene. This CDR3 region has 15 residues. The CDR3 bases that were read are TGCAGCGTAAAACAGGGGGCTTGGAAGAACACTGAA. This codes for CSVKQGAWKNTE. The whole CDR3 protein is CSVKQGAWKNTEAFF.

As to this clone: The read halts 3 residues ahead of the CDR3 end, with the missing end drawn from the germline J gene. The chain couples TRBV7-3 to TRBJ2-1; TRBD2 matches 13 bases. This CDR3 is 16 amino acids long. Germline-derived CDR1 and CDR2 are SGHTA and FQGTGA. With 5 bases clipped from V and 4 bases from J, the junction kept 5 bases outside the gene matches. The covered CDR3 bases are TGTGCCAGCAGCCCAAGGACTAGCGGGAGTTACAATGAG. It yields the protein CASSPRTSGSYNE. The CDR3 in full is CASSPRTSGSYNEQFF.

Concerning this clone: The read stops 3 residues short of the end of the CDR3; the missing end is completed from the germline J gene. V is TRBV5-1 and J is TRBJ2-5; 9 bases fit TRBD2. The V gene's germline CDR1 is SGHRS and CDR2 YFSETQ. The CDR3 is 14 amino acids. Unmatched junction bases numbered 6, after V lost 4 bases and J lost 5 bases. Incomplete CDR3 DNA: TGCGCCAGCAGCCTTAGCGGGAGAGTGGAGACC. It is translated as CASSLSGRVET. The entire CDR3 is CASSLSGRVETQYF.

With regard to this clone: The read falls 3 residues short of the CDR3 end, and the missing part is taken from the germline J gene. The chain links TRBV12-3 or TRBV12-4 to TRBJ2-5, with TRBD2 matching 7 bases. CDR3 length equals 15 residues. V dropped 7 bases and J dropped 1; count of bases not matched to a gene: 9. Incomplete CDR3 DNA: TGTGCCAGCACCAACCACCTAGCGGTCCAAGAGACC. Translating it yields CASTNHLAVQET. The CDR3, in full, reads CASTNHLAVQETQYF.

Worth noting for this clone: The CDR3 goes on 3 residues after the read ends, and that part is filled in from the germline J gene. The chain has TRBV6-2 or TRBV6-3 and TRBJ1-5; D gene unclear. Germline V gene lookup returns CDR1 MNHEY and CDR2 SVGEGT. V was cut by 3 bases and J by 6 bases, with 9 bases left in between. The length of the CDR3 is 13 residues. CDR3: CASSYSPGQPQHF. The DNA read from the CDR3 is TGTGCCAGCAGTTATTCTCCAGGTCAGCCC.

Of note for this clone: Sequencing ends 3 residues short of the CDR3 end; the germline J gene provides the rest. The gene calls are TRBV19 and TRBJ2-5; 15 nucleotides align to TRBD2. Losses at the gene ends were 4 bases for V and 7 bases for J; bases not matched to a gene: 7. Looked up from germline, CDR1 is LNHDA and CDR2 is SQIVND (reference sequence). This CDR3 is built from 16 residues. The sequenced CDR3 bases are TGTGCCAGTAGTAGAGGAGGACTAGCGGGAGGGGCGACC. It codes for CASSRGGLAGGAT. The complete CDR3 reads CASSRGGLAGGATQYF.

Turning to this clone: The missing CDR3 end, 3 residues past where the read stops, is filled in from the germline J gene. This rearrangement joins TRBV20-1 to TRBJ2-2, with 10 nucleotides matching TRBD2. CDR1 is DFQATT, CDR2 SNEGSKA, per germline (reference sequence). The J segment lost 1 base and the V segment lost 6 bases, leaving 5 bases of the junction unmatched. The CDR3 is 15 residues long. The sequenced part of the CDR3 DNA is TGCAGTGCCAGACTAGCGGGCCTGAACACCGGGGAG. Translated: CSARLAGLNTGE. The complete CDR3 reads CSARLAGLNTGELFF.

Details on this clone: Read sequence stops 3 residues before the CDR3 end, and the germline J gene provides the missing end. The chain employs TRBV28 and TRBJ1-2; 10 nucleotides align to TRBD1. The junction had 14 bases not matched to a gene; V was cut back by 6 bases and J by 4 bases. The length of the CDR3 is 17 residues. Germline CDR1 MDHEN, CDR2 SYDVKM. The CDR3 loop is CASSTLWGDRGTYGYTF. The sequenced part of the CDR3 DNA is TGTGCCAGCAGCACATTATGGGGGGACAGGGGAACCTATGGC.

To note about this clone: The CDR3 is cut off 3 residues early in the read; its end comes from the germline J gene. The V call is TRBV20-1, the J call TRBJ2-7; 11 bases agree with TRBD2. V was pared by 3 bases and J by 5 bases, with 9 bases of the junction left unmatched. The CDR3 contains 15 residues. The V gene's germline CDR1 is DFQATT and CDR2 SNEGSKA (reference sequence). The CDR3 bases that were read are TGCAGTGCTAGCGCTACTAGCGGGAGACAGGACGAG. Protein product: CSASATSGRQDE. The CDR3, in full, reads CSASATSGRQDEQYF.

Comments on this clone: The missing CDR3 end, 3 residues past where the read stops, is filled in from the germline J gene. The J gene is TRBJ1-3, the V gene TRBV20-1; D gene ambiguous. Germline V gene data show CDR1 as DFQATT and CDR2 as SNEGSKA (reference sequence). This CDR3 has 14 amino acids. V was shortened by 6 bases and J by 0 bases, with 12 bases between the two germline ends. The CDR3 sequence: CSAVQATSGNTIYF. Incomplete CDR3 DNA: TGCAGTGCGGTGCAGGCCACCTCTGGAAACACC.

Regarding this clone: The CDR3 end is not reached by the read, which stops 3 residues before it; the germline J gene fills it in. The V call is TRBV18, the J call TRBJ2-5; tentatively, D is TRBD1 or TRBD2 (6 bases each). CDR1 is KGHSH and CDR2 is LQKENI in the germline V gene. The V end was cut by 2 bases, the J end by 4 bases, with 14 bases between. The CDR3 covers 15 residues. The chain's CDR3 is CASSPAARGGETQYF. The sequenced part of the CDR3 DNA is TGTGCCAGCTCACCAGCAGCCAGGGGAGGAGAGACC.

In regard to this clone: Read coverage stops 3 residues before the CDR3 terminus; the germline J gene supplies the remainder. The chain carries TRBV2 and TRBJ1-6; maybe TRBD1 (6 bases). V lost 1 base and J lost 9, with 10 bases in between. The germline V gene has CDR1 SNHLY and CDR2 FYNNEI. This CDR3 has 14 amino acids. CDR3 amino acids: CASSEEAGVSPLHF. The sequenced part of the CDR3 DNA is TGTGCCAGCAGTGAAGAGGCAGGGGTTTCACCC.

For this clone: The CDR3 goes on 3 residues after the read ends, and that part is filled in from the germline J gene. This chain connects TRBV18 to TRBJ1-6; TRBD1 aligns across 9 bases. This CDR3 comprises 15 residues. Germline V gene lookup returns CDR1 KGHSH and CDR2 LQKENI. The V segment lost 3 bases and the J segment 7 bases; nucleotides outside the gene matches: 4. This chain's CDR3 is CASSPGQGSNSPLHF. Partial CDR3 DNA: TGTGCCAGCTCACCTGGACAGGGGTCCAATTCACCC.

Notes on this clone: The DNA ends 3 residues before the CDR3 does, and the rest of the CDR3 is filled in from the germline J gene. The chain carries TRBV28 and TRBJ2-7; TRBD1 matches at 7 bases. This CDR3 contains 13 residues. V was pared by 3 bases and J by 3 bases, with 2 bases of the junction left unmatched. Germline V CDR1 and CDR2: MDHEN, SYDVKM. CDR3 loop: CASSLTGFYEQYF. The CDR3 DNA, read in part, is TGTGCCAGCAGTTTGACAGGGTTCTACGAG. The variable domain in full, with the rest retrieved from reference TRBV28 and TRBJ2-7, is DVKVTQSSRYLVKRTGEKVFLECVQDMDHENMFWYRQDPGLGLRLIYFSYDVKMKEKGDIPEGYSVSREKKERFSLILESASTNQTSMYLCASSLTGFYEQYFGPGTRLTVT.